This is a list of T cell receptor beta chains from one sample in a study of T cells in Graves' hyperthyroidism and ophthalmopathy. TCRdb passed the multiplex PCR reads through MiXCR, listing each CDR3 protein once. The sample lists around 690,000 distinct CDR3 sequences, 15% to 20% occurring once. Specimen: blood. All receptors derive from a man aged 50 or older with Graves' hyperthyroidism. Each CDR3 is given with its conserved first and last residue. D genes are given only for firm matches. Only some rows state a clone size, as once, few, many or a class for expanded clones.

J	V	D	size	CDR3	DNA
TRBJ2-7	TRBV27	-	many	CASSFPGRAYEQYF	TGTGCCAGCAGTTTTCCCGGGCGCGCCTACGAGCAGTACTTC
TRBJ1-1	TRBV2	-	many	CASSEGSVRGSTEAFF	TGTGCCAGCAGTGAAGGATCGGTGAGGGGTAGCACTGAAGCTTTCTTT
TRBJ1-4	TRBV6-1	TRBD1	few	CASSGRQGLREKLFF	TGTGCCAGCAGTGGGAGACAGGGATTACGGGAAAAACTGTTTTTT
TRBJ1-5	TRBV2	TRBD1	many	CASSEQGANQPQHF	TGTGCCAGCAGTGAACAGGGGGCGAATCAGCCCCAGCATTTT
TRBJ2-7	TRBV5-6	TRBD2	many	CASSPINRGLAMYEQYF	TGTGCCAGCAGCCCAATCAATCGGGGACTAGCGATGTACGAGCAGTACTTC
TRBJ2-7	TRBV13	TRBD1	few	CASSSGTGKAYEQYF	TGTGCCAGCAGCTCCGGGACAGGGAAGGCCTACGAGCAGTACTTC
TRBJ2-7	TRBV5-1	-	-	CASMPSASSSEQYF	TGCGCCAGCATGCCAAGCGCGAGCTCCTCCGAGCAGTACTTC
TRBJ1-1	TRBV28	-	few	CASTGPGAFF	TGTGCCAGCACAGGGCCGGGGGCTTTCTTT
TRBJ2-7	TRBV20-1	-	few	CSLGHPGSYEQYF	TGCAGTCTTGGACACCCTGGCTCCTACGAGCAGTACTTC
TRBJ2-1	TRBV11-3	-	many	CASSFESGNEQFF	TGTGCCAGCAGCTTTGAAAGTGGCAATGAGCAGTTCTTC
TRBJ1-2	TRBV27	-	many	CASSPARSVGYTF	TGTGCCAGCAGTCCCGCGAGGAGTGTTGGGTACACCTTC
TRBJ2-7	TRBV18	TRBD1	few	CASSGQDRAYEQYF	TGTGCCAGCTCAGGGCAAGACAGGGCCTACGAGCAGTACTTC
TRBJ1-4	TRBV29-1	-	-	CSVARLATNEKLFF	TGCAGCGTTGCCAGACTTGCAACTAATGAAAAACTGTTTTTT
TRBJ2-1	TRBV5-1	TRBD2	-	CASSPGLAVTNEQFF	TGCGCCAGCAGCCCGGGACTAGCGGTAACCAATGAGCAGTTCTTC
TRBJ2-3	TRBV4-3	-	-	CASSHRDTSTDTQYF	TGCGCCAGCAGCCACCGGGACACGAGCACAGATACGCAGTATTTT
TRBJ1-2	TRBV18	-	few	CASSPPESGAVYGYTF	TGTGCCAGCTCACCACCCGAATCCGGGGCCGTCTATGGCTACACCTTC
TRBJ1-2	TRBV7-9	-	many	CASSLEAGINGYTF	TGTGCCAGCAGCTTAGAGGCAGGGATTAATGGCTACACCTTC
TRBJ2-5	TRBV2	-	-	CASRGPTGQQETQYF	TGTGCCAGCAGGGGGCCCACAGGGCAACAAGAGACCCAGTACTTC
TRBJ2-7	TRBV27	-	-	CASSPRDLHTSYEQYF	TGTGCCAGCAGTCCCCGGGACCTGCACACCTCCTACGAGCAGTACTTC
TRBJ1-1	TRBV27	-	many	CASSLGKTGLGKAFF	TGTGCCAGCAGCCTTGGTAAAACAGGGTTGGGAAAAGCTTTCTTT
TRBJ2-7	TRBV10-3	-	many	CAISQAGDLREQYF	TGTGCCATCAGCCAGGCAGGGGACTTGCGTGAGCAGTACTTC
TRBJ2-2	TRBV11-1	TRBD2	many	CASSSIPSGRTVGELFF	TGTGCCAGCAGCTCGATCCCTAGCGGGCGTACGGTTGGGGAGCTGTTTTTT
TRBJ2-1	TRBV27	TRBD1	few	CASSSPTGSNEQFF	TGTGCCAGCAGTTCCCCGACAGGGTCCAATGAGCAGTTCTTC
TRBJ1-1	TRBV20-1	-	few	CSARGGGHTEAFF	TGCAGTGCTAGAGGGGGGGGGCACACTGAAGCTTTCTTT
TRBJ2-7	TRBV18	-	many	CASSPRGRVSDEQYF	TGTGCCAGCTCACCACGGGGAAGGGTTTCGGACGAGCAGTACTTC
TRBJ1-2	TRBV28	-	many	CASSFGTGGYTF	TGTGCCAGCAGTTTTGGCACAGGTGGCTACACCTTC
TRBJ1-1	TRBV14	-	many	CASSHQGGSYEAFF	TGTGCCAGCAGCCATCAGGGTGGCAGTTATGAAGCTTTCTTT
TRBJ2-5	TRBV29-1	-	many	CSVERSAGETQYF	TGCAGCGTTGAACGGTCGGCCGGAGAGACCCAGTACTTC
TRBJ1-2	TRBV7-2	-	-	CASSLRDSGDGYTF	TGTGCCAGCAGCTTGCGCGACAGTGGTGATGGCTACACCTTC
TRBJ2-5	TRBV4-1	TRBD2	many	CASSPEGTSGQETQYF	TGCGCCAGCAGCCCAGAGGGGACTAGCGGACAAGAGACCCAGTACTTC
TRBJ2-5	TRBV7-9	TRBD2	many	CASSETFGTSELQETQYF	TGTGCCAGCAGCGAAACCTTCGGGACTAGCGAGCTACAAGAGACCCAGTACTTC
TRBJ2-7	TRBV13	-	-	CASSYFKTSSYEQYF	TGTGCCAGCAGCTACTTTAAGACGAGCTCCTACGAGCAGTACTTC
TRBJ2-1	TRBV12-3/TRBV12-4	TRBD2	many	CASSTGGRAYNEQFF	TGTGCCAGCAGCACGGGCGGGAGGGCATACAATGAGCAGTTCTTC
TRBJ2-7	TRBV5-1	TRBD2	-	CASSSGGEGYEQYF	TGCGCCAGCAGCTCGGGAGGGGAGGGCTACGAGCAGTACTTC
TRBJ2-1	TRBV30	-	many	CAWSDPPGRGYNEQFF	TGTGCCTGGAGTGACCCCCCGGGACGAGGCTACAATGAGCAGTTCTTC
TRBJ2-1	TRBV4-3	-	-	CASSQDIGFYNEQFF	TGCGCCAGCAGCCAAGATATTGGGTTCTACAATGAGCAGTTCTTC